This T cell receptor (beta chain) comes out of a study of regulatory T cells in long-lasting Graves disease. Study as a whole: Those with persistent Graves' disease had received antithyroid drugs for over 5 years with positive TSH receptor antibodies.

This clonotype was detected many times. Sample time point: persistent/refractory GD, antithyroid drugs over 5 years with positive TRAb. There was RNA extracted from PBMCs, and the TCR library was made from it. Germline V gene data show CDR1 as DFQATT and CDR2 as SNEGSKA (reference sequence). V lost 6 bases to trimming and J lost 0 bases; unmatched junction nucleotides: 6. The CDR3 runs 14 residues. Both iRepertoire HTBI primers and Arm-PCR of CDR3 regions were used to build the TCR beta libraries. TCRdb used MiXCR to reprocess the multiplex PCR reads, holding one entry per CDR3 protein. The table has 400,000 to 500,000 distinct CDR3 sequences, roughly a fifth seen once.

This sequence was found in a female donor with Graves disease. The chain recombines TRBV20-1 with TRBJ2-5, with 8 bases lining up with TRBD1. The source was peripheral blood mononuclear cells (PBMCs), collected when the disease was refractory, from a patient treated with antithyroid drugs. The CDR3 sequence: CSAGTGVYQETQYF. The CDR3 region has the DNA TGCAGTGCCGGGACAGGCGTGTACCAAGAGACCCAGTACTTC.